This is a list of T cell receptor beta chains from one sample in a study of T cell repertoires in cytomegalovirus infection. One entry per CDR3 protein, called by TCRdb with MiXCR from the reads. The table shows 450,000 to 600,000 distinct CDR3 sequences, with 10% to 12% occurring only once. Sample: PBMCs. The receptor source for this set is a human donor in good health (CMV status not recorded). Some clones in this sample may be carry-over from other donors' samples. Each CDR3 is given with its conserved first and last residue. The D gene is left open where the match is weak. Only part of the rows carry a size: once, few, many, or a class if the clone is expanded.

d_gene: .; abundance: many; v_gene: TRBV12-3/TRBV12-4; j_gene: TRBJ1-2; CDR3nt: TGTGCCAGCAGCAAAGACAGATTTCATGGCTACACCTTC; CDR3aa: CASSKDRFHGYTF
d_gene: .; abundance: many; v_gene: TRBV11-1; j_gene: TRBJ1-2; CDR3nt: TGTGCCAGCAGCTTTGGGCAGGGCTCCAACTATGGCTACACCTTC; CDR3aa: CASSFGQGSNYGYTF
d_gene: .; abundance: many; v_gene: TRBV7-9; j_gene: TRBJ1-5; CDR3nt: TGTGCCAGCAGCTTAGAGAGAGGCCTCGGTGGTCAGCCCCAGCATTTT; CDR3aa: CASSLERGLGGQPQHF
d_gene: TRBD1; abundance: few; v_gene: TRBV7-9; j_gene: TRBJ1-3; CDR3nt: TGTGCCAGCAGCTTACAGGGGGCAAGTAACACCATATATTTT; CDR3aa: CASSLQGASNTIYF
d_gene: .; abundance: few; v_gene: TRBV11-2; j_gene: TRBJ2-7; CDR3nt: TGTGCCAGCCAAGCAGTCACCTCCTACGAGCAGTACTTC; CDR3aa: CASQAVTSYEQYF
d_gene: TRBD2; abundance: many; v_gene: TRBV25-1; j_gene: TRBJ2-1; CDR3nt: TGTGCCAGCAGTGGAAGCGGGAGCGGGTACAATGAGCAGTTCTTC; CDR3aa: CASSGSGSGYNEQFF
d_gene: .; abundance: few; v_gene: TRBV6-5; j_gene: TRBJ1-5; CDR3nt: TGTGCCAGCAGTTGGGGGGGCAGAGGACAGCCCCAGCATTTT; CDR3aa: CASSWGGRGQPQHF
d_gene: TRBD2; abundance: many; v_gene: TRBV7-2; j_gene: TRBJ2-2; CDR3nt: TGTGCCAGCAGCTCGATAGCGGGAATCACCGGGGAGCTGTTTTTT; CDR3aa: CASSSIAGITGELFF
d_gene: .; abundance: many; v_gene: TRBV7-2; j_gene: TRBJ2-1; CDR3nt: TGTGCCAGCAGCTTAGTAGGATCCTTTGGATACAATGAGCAGTTCTTC; CDR3aa: CASSLVGSFGYNEQFF
d_gene: .; abundance: .; v_gene: TRBV4-2; j_gene: TRBJ2-7; CDR3nt: TGTGCCAGCAGCCAAGCTCCAATGGGGTCGAGCGGAGTCTACGAGCAGTACTTC; CDR3aa: CASSQAPMGSSGVYEQYF
d_gene: TRBD2; abundance: many; v_gene: TRBV5-4; j_gene: TRBJ2-4; CDR3nt: TGTGCCAGCAGCTTGGTCGGGGGAGGGGAGGACATTCAGTACTTC; CDR3aa: CASSLVGGGEDIQYF
d_gene: TRBD2; abundance: many; v_gene: TRBV11-2; j_gene: TRBJ2-1; CDR3nt: TGTGCCAGCAGCTTTGCTAGCGGGAGGGGGGCCCTTGATGAGCAGTTCTTC; CDR3aa: CASSFASGRGALDEQFF
d_gene: .; abundance: many; v_gene: TRBV11-2; j_gene: TRBJ2-1; CDR3nt: TGTGCCAGCAGCTTAGCACGGCCTCCGTACAATGAGCAGTTCTTC; CDR3aa: CASSLARPPYNEQFF
d_gene: .; abundance: many; v_gene: TRBV12-3/TRBV12-4; j_gene: TRBJ2-1; CDR3nt: TGTGCCAGCAGTCCCTCCCCTTCAGGGAATGAGCAGTTCTTC; CDR3aa: CASSPSPSGNEQFF
d_gene: TRBD1; abundance: few; v_gene: TRBV9; j_gene: TRBJ2-3; CDR3nt: TGTGCCAGCAGCGTGGACAGGGGGTTCACAGATACGCAGTATTTT; CDR3aa: CASSVDRGFTDTQYF
d_gene: .; abundance: many; v_gene: TRBV5-5; j_gene: TRBJ2-1; CDR3nt: TGTGCCAGCAGCCCGGACTGGAATGAGCAGTTCTTC; CDR3aa: CASSPDWNEQFF
d_gene: TRBD1; abundance: .; v_gene: TRBV5-4; j_gene: TRBJ1-1; CDR3nt: TGTGCCAGCAGCCTCACGGGGGGACAGCGAGCTTTCTTT; CDR3aa: CASSLTGGQRAFF
d_gene: .; abundance: .; v_gene: TRBV14; j_gene: TRBJ1-1; CDR3nt: TGTGCCAGCAGCCAAGAAGGGATGATGGACACTGAAGCTTTCTTT; CDR3aa: CASSQEGMMDTEAFF
d_gene: .; abundance: many; v_gene: TRBV11-2; j_gene: TRBJ2-7; CDR3nt: TGTGCCAGCAGCCCTCGACGAGGGACGGATAGCTCCTACGAGCAGTACTTC; CDR3aa: CASSPRRGTDSSYEQYF
d_gene: TRBD1; abundance: many; v_gene: TRBV11-2; j_gene: TRBJ1-2; CDR3nt: TGTGCCAGCAGCATGACAGGGGGCTTTGGCTACACCTTC; CDR3aa: CASSMTGGFGYTF
d_gene: .; abundance: few; v_gene: TRBV4-2; j_gene: TRBJ2-2; CDR3nt: TGTGCCAGCAGCCAAGTCATGGTCACCGGGGAGCTGTTTTTT; CDR3aa: CASSQVMVTGELFF
d_gene: .; abundance: .; v_gene: TRBV25-1; j_gene: TRBJ1-1; CDR3nt: TGTGCCAGCAGAGACAGTCGGAGAAAGGGCACTGAAGCTTTCTTT; CDR3aa: CASRDSRRKGTEAFF
d_gene: TRBD1; abundance: .; v_gene: TRBV7-9; j_gene: TRBJ1-5; CDR3nt: TGTGCCAGCAGCTCGACAGGGGGCGCGGATCAGCCCCAGCATTTT; CDR3aa: CASSSTGGADQPQHF
d_gene: TRBD1; abundance: many; v_gene: TRBV19; j_gene: TRBJ1-5; CDR3nt: TGTGCCAGCAGGGGACAGGGCAATCAGCCCCAGCATTTT; CDR3aa: CASRGQGNQPQHF
d_gene: TRBD1; abundance: .; v_gene: TRBV5-1; j_gene: TRBJ2-3; CDR3nt: TGCGCCAGCAGCATGAGAGGGACAGACACAGATACGCAGTATTTT; CDR3aa: CASSMRGTDTDTQYF
d_gene: TRBD1; abundance: few; v_gene: TRBV18; j_gene: TRBJ2-7; CDR3nt: TGTGCCAGCTCACCGGCCAGGGGGCTTGGTAGCGAGCAGTACTTC; CDR3aa: CASSPARGLGSEQYF
d_gene: TRBD2; abundance: many; v_gene: TRBV7-2; j_gene: TRBJ2-7; CDR3nt: TGTGCCAGCAGCTTGGGACTAGCGGTAACCTACGAGCAGTACTTC; CDR3aa: CASSLGLAVTYEQYF
d_gene: .; abundance: many; v_gene: TRBV29-1; j_gene: TRBJ1-1; CDR3nt: TGCAGCGTCGTCACCTTAACAGGGAGTAAAGAAGCTTTCTTT; CDR3aa: CSVVTLTGSKEAFF
d_gene: .; abundance: many; v_gene: TRBV11-2; j_gene: TRBJ1-1; CDR3nt: TGTGCCAGCACCCTAGGGATGAACACTGAAGCTTTCTTT; CDR3aa: CASTLGMNTEAFF
d_gene: TRBD2; abundance: many; v_gene: TRBV25-1; j_gene: TRBJ2-7; CDR3nt: TGTGCCAGCAGTGAATCTTCGGACACTAGCGGGAGTAAGCACGAGCAGTACTTC; CDR3aa: CASSESSDTSGSKHEQYF
d_gene: TRBD2; abundance: .; v_gene: TRBV14; j_gene: TRBJ2-3; CDR3nt: TGTGCCAGCAGCTTCCAACTAGCGGGTTTCACAGATACGCAGTATTTT; CDR3aa: CASSFQLAGFTDTQYF
d_gene: .; abundance: many; v_gene: TRBV7-9; j_gene: TRBJ1-4; CDR3nt: TGTGCCAGCAGCTTTGGGCTTAATGAAAAACTGTTTTTT; CDR3aa: CASSFGLNEKLFF
d_gene: .; abundance: .; v_gene: TRBV20-1; j_gene: TRBJ2-6; CDR3nt: TGCAGTGCTAGAGATCACCTCCTGGGGGCCAACGTCCTGACTTTC; CDR3aa: CSARDHLLGANVLTF
d_gene: TRBD2; abundance: many; v_gene: TRBV7-2; j_gene: TRBJ2-1; CDR3nt: TGTGCCAGCAGTGCGGGGGTACCGGGGGAGCAGTTCTTC; CDR3aa: CASSAGVPGEQFF
d_gene: .; abundance: many; v_gene: TRBV10-3; j_gene: TRBJ2-3; CDR3nt: TGTGCCATCAGTGAGTCGGAAAATTACCCTAGCACAGATACGCAGTATTTT; CDR3aa: CAISESENYPSTDTQYF
d_gene: TRBD2; abundance: .; v_gene: TRBV15; j_gene: TRBJ2-1; CDR3nt: TGTGCCACCAGCAGGCGCCTAGCGGGAGTCAATGAGCAGTTCTTC; CDR3aa: CATSRRLAGVNEQFF
d_gene: .; abundance: many; v_gene: TRBV6-5; j_gene: TRBJ2-7; CDR3nt: TGTGCCAGCAGACGACTCAGGGGGGAGGGGTACGAGCAGTACTTC; CDR3aa: CASRRLRGEGYEQYF
d_gene: .; abundance: many; v_gene: TRBV19; j_gene: TRBJ2-2; CDR3nt: TGTGCCAGTAGTTTTCAACTTGGGGGGGAGCTGTTTTTT; CDR3aa: CASSFQLGGELFF
d_gene: .; abundance: .; v_gene: TRBV6-5; j_gene: TRBJ2-7; CDR3nt: TGTGCCAGCAGTTACGGACCCCCGAGCTCCTACGAGCAGTACTTC; CDR3aa: CASSYGPPSSYEQYF
d_gene: .; abundance: .; v_gene: TRBV14; j_gene: TRBJ1-2; CDR3nt: TGTGCCAGCAGCCAAGGGACAACCTATGGCTACACCTTC; CDR3aa: CASSQGTTYGYTF